The 29 T cell receptor beta chains given below trace back to one sample, sequenced in a study of T cells in tumors after PD-1 blockade. Sequenced by immunoSEQ multiplex PCR; TCRdb stores in-frame clones only, minus some. The table shows about 59,000 clones, with 80% occurring only once. Material: PBMCs, obtained before anti-PD-1 treatment. The receptors stem from a human donor with basal cell carcinoma.

V and J are TRBV30 and TRBJ2-3, with a tentative D call TRBD2 (6 bases). Looked up from germline, CDR1 is GTSNPN and CDR2 is SVGIG (reference sequence). This CDR3 spans 17 amino acids. Deletions cut 0 bases from V and 2 bases from J, with 18 bases between. CDR3 loop: CAWSVAGLAQNTDTQYF. CDR3 sequence (DNA): TGTGCCTGGAGTGTGGCCGGGCTAGCGCAAAACACAGATACGCAGTATTTT.

The gene calls are TRBV10-2 and TRBJ2-7; 7 bases agree with TRBD1. J lost 7 bases, V lost 4 bases, and 7 bases had no gene match. CDR1 is WSHSY, CDR2 SAAADI, per germline. This CDR3 comprises 13 residues. The CDR3 sequence is CASSGRQGREQYF. The DNA for the CDR3 is TGCGCCAGCAGTGGAAGACAGGGCCGGGAGCAGTACTTC.

The CDR3: CAWKAGGTGYTF. CDR3 DNA sequence: TGTGCCTGGAAGGCAGGGGGGACTGGCTACACCTTC. The V gene is TRBV30, the J gene TRBJ1-2; the match to TRBD1 covers 7 bases. This CDR3 has 12 amino acids. V dropped 4 bases and J dropped 7; count of bases not matched to a gene: 6. CDR1 and CDR2 (germline): GTSNPN, SVGIG (reference sequence).

Only a few counts were recorded for this clone. The V gene is TRBV25-1, the J gene TRBJ1-2; D not certain. Germline V gene data show CDR1 as MGHDK and CDR2 as SYGVNS. Trimming left V 2 bases short and J 4 bases short, with 2 bases between. The CDR3 is 11 amino acids. The CDR3 DNA reads as TGTGCCAGCAGTGAAATCTATGGCTACACCTTC. This sequence encodes CASSEIYGYTF.

The rearrangement links TRBV7-9 to TRBJ1-2, with TRBD1 matching over 8 bases. CDR1 is SEHNR, CDR2 FQNEAQ, per germline (reference sequence). J was trimmed by 2 bases and V by 1 base; bases with no gene match: 3. The CDR3 extends over 15 amino acids. Written as DNA, the CDR3 is TGTGCCAGCAGCTTAGATACAGGGGGAAACTATGGCTACACCTTC. Encoded protein: CASSLDTGGNYGYTF.

V and J are TRBV7-8 and TRBJ1-1; TRBD1 agrees at 7 bases. The ends lost 1 base at V and 0 bases at J; junction bases unmatched: 5. The CDR3 extends over 16 amino acids. The germline gives CDR1 SGHVS, CDR2 FQNEAQ. The CDR3 is CASSLVQGEMNTEAFF. The DNA of the CDR3 is TGTGCCAGCAGCTTAGTTCAGGGGGAGATGAACACTGAAGCTTTCTTT.

The V and J genes are TRBV3-1 (or the pseudogene TRBV3-2) and TRBJ1-5; weak D call: TRBD1 (5 bases). V was cut by 5 bases and J by 7 bases, with 18 bases left in between. CDR1 and CDR2 from the germline V gene are LGHDT and YNNKEL (reference sequence). There are 15 residues in the CDR3. As DNA, the CDR3 is TGTGCCAGCAGCGCCACCTCCGACAGCCAACAGCCCCAGCATTTT. Amino acid sequence: CASSATSDSQQPQHF.

This clone was recorded a few times. The genes are TRBV7-6 and TRBJ2-2; D is uncertain. Germline CDR1 SGHVS, CDR2 FNYEAQ. The CDR3 has 13 residues. The germline V and J ends were trimmed by 2 bases and 7 bases, with 8 bases remaining between them. The CDR3 reads CASSLRSHGELFF. The CDR3 DNA sequence: TGTGCCAGCAGCTTAAGGTCCCACGGGGAGCTGTTTTTT.

The chain joins TRBV15 to TRBJ1-2; the D gene is possibly TRBD1 (5 bases). The V end was cut by 0 bases, the J end by 0 bases, with 17 bases between. The germline gives CDR1 LNHNV, CDR2 YYDKDF (reference sequence). This CDR3 spans 18 amino acids. The CDR3 DNA reads TGTGCCACCAGCAGAGAGTACCAGGGTCCCGAATCTAACTATGGCTACACCTTC. This sequence encodes CATSREYQGPESNYGYTF.

The chain employs TRBV15 and TRBJ1-2; D gene uncertain. The V end was cut by 1 base, the J end by 7 bases, with 13 bases between. The CDR3 spans 14 residues. Germline V gene sequence: CDR1 LNHNV, CDR2 YYDKDF (reference sequence). CDR3 in DNA: TGTGCCACCAGCAGAGGCTTCCGAGAGGGTGGCTACACCTTC. It translates to CATSRGFREGGYTF. Together with reference TRBV15 and TRBJ1-2, the CDR3 gives the full variable domain: DAMVIQNPRYQVTQFGKPVTLSCSQTLNHNVMYWYQQKSSQAPKLLFHYYDKDFNNEADTPDNFQSRRPNTSFCFLDIRSPGLGDTAMYLCATSRGFREGGYTFGSGTRLTVV.

The CDR3 nucleotides are TGTGCCAGCAGCCATTCCGGGACTGGAAACTACAATGAGCAGTTCTTC. Its translation: CASSHSGTGNYNEQFF. The chain couples TRBV3-1 (or the pseudogene TRBV3-2) to TRBJ2-1, with D possibly being TRBD2 (6 bases). V lost 3 bases and J 3 bases, leaving 15 bases between the germline ends. Germline CDR1 reads LGHDT; CDR2 reads YNNKEL (reference sequence). The CDR3 consists of 16 residues.

The chain joins TRBV2 to TRBJ2-2, with 9 nucleotides matching TRBD2. The ends lost 7 bases at V and 4 bases at J; junction bases unmatched: 7. Germline lookup yields CDR1 SNHLY and CDR2 FYNNEI. CDR3 length: 15 residues. CDR3 sequence (DNA): TGTGCCAGCACCGGGACTAGCAAATCCACCGGGGAGCTGTTTTTT. The encoded protein is CASTGTSKSTGELFF.

V is TRBV3-1 (or the pseudogene TRBV3-2) and J is TRBJ1-2; a weak D match, TRBD1 (6 bases). The CDR3 runs 15 residues. V gave up 0 bases and J gave up 2 bases, with 10 bases separating them. Germline V gives CDR1 LGHDT, CDR2 YNNKEL (reference sequence). Here the CDR3 DNA reads TGTGCCAGCAGCCAAGAGGGCAGGGGCAACTATGGCTACACCTTC. The encoded protein is CASSQEGRGNYGYTF.

The J gene is TRBJ2-2, the V gene TRBV19; 10 positions match TRBD2. The CDR3 is made up of 16 amino acids. V lost 3 bases and J lost 7; bases outside the gene matches: 8. Germline lookup yields CDR1 LNHDA and CDR2 SQIVND (reference sequence). The CDR3 DNA reads TGTGCCAGTAGTATTATGAGACTAGCGGGCGGCGGGGAGCTGTTTTTT. Translation: CASSIMRLAGGGELFF.

J is TRBJ2-7 and V is TRBV10-1; 9 nucleotides line up with TRBD1. Germline lookup yields CDR1 WNHNN and CDR2 SYGVQD (reference sequence). This CDR3 spans 15 amino acids. V trimming: 4 bases; J trimming: 1 base; junction bases outside the gene matches: 5. In DNA, the CDR3 is TGCGCCAGCAGTGTGGCGGGGACAGGGTCCTACGAGCAGTACTTC. This sequence encodes CASSVAGTGSYEQYF.

This clone has a handful of counts. The rearrangement uses TRBV30 and TRBJ2-7, with D perhaps assigned TRBD1 or TRBD2 (5 bases each). The CDR3 totals 15 residues. CDR1 and CDR2 (germline): GTSNPN, SVGIG (reference sequence). Trimming took 0 bases from V and 4 from J, leaving 16 bases between them. The CDR3 DNA sequence: TGTGCCTGGAGTGTGGGGGTTGGGATTGGGTACGAGCAGTACTTC. Translation: CAWSVGVGIGYEQYF.

The rearrangement joins TRBV30 to TRBJ2-4; possible D gene TRBD2, 6 bases. This CDR3 is built from 13 residues. V was pared by 0 bases and J by 8 bases, with 11 bases between. Germline CDR1 and CDR2: GTSNPN and SVGIG (reference sequence). The CDR3 bases are TGTGCCTGGAGTGTAGGAGGGACCGACATTCAGTACTTC. Amino acid sequence: CAWSVGGTDIQYF.

This rearrangement joins TRBV4-2 to TRBJ2-7; TRBD1 is a possible D gene (6 bases). The V and J ends lost 1 base and 3 bases respectively, with 16 bases between them. Per the germline V gene, CDR1 is LGHNA and CDR2 is YNFKEQ. This CDR3 region has 16 residues. The DNA for the CDR3 is TGTGCCAGCAGCCAAGTTGGATCGACAGGAAACTACGAGCAGTACTTC. This sequence encodes CASSQVGSTGNYEQYF.

This chain joins TRBV4-2 and TRBJ1-2; 7 bases are shared with TRBD1. The CDR3 spans 16 residues. Looked up from germline, CDR1 is LGHNA and CDR2 is YNFKEQ. V lost 0 bases to trimming and J lost 4 bases; unmatched junction nucleotides: 8. CDR3 sequence (DNA): TGTGCCAGCAGCCAAGATCAGGGGGGTTCCGGCTATGGCTACACCTTC. It encodes CASSQDQGGSGYGYTF.

This clone turned up a few times. The V call is TRBV27, the J call TRBJ1-2; D gene ambiguous. The germline V and J ends were trimmed by 2 bases and 4 bases, with 8 bases remaining between them. Per germline, CDR1 MNHEY and CDR2 SMNVEV (reference sequence). This CDR3 spans 13 amino acids. CDR3: CASSLNRGYGYTF. The CDR3 DNA reads TGTGCCAGCAGTTTAAATCGGGGCTATGGCTACACCTTC.

The gene calls are TRBV5-1 and TRBJ1-4; tentative D call: TRBD1 (5 bases). CDR1 and CDR2 (germline): SGHRS, YFSETQ. The CDR3 covers 12 residues. Deletions cut 5 bases from V and 10 bases from J, with 12 bases between. The CDR3 reads CASREGSTKLFF. Here the CDR3 DNA reads TGCGCCAGCAGGGAGGGGAGCACAAAACTGTTTTTT. Variable domain in full (rest from reference TRBV5-1 and TRBJ1-4): KAGVTQTPRYLIKTRGQQVTLSCSPISGHRSVSWYQQTPGQGLQFLFEYFSETQRNKGNFPGRFSGRQFSNSRSEMNVSTLELGDSALYLCASREGSTKLFFGSGTQLSVL.

This chain connects TRBV30 to TRBJ2-3; the match to TRBD2 covers 8 bases. The CDR3 spans 15 residues. J lost 3 bases, V lost 0 bases, and 5 bases had no gene match. Germline CDR1 GTSNPN, CDR2 SVGIG (reference sequence). This CDR3 reads CAWSVGSGATDTQYF. The CDR3 coding sequence is TGTGCCTGGAGTGTAGGTAGCGGGGCAACAGATACGCAGTATTTT. The full variable domain, its missing parts supplied by reference TRBV30 and TRBJ2-3, is SQTIHQWPATLVQPVGSPLSLECTVEGTSNPNLYWYRQAAGRGLQLLFYSVGIGQISSEVPQNLSASRPQDRQFILSSKKLLLSDSGFYLCAWSVGSGATDTQYFGPGTRLTVL.

The chain carries TRBV19 and TRBJ1-5, with D unresolved. CDR1 LNHDA and CDR2 SQIVND come from the germline V gene (reference sequence). The V and J ends lost 5 bases and 0 bases respectively, with 14 bases between them. The CDR3 covers 16 residues. The CDR3 DNA reads TGTGCCAGTAGTCTCGGAGACAACCGTAGCAATCAGCCCCAGCATTTT. It encodes CASSLGDNRSNQPQHF. The entire variable domain, with the rest obtained from reference TRBV19 and TRBJ1-5, is as follows: DGGITQSPKYLFRKEGQNVTLSCEQNLNHDAMYWYRQDPGQGLRLIYYSQIVNDFQKGDIAEGYSVSREKKESFPLTVTSAQKNPTAFYLCASSLGDNRSNQPQHFGDGTRLSIL.

This clone has only a few counts. The chain has TRBV2 and TRBJ2-5; D might be TRBD2 (6 bases). The CDR3 is made up of 16 amino acids. Trimming pared 4 bases from V and 4 bases from J, leaving 19 bases between. The germline V gene encodes CDR1 SNHLY and CDR2 FYNNEI. CDR3 sequence (DNA): TGTGCCAGCAGTGGGGAGGACACCAACCTCGGAGAGACCCAGTACTTC. This sequence encodes CASSGEDTNLGETQYF.

The rearrangement joins TRBV9 to TRBJ1-2, with no clear D. Germline CDR1 SGDLS, CDR2 YYNGEE. Trimming took off 0 bases at V and 0 bases at J, with 6 bases between the two ends. The CDR3 is made up of 14 amino acids. The CDR3 bases are TGTGCCAGCAGCGTAGGGCGAGCTAACTATGGCTACACCTTC. Amino acids: CASSVGRANYGYTF.

This clone was detected only once. The rearrangement uses TRBV6-1 and TRBJ2-6; the D is unclear. The CDR3 runs 17 residues. CDR1 and CDR2 (germline): MNHNS, SASEGT. V was pared by 2 bases and J by 0 bases, with 11 bases between. CDR3 DNA sequence: TGTGCCAGCAGTGAAATGCCCAGGACCTCTGGGGCCAACGTCCTGACTTTC. Translating it yields CASSEMPRTSGANVLTF.

This chain joins TRBV3-1 (or the pseudogene TRBV3-2) and TRBJ2-5; D gene uncertain. The CDR3 is 15 residues long. V shed 4 bases and J shed 2 bases, with 14 bases lying between them. Per germline, CDR1 LGHDT and CDR2 YNNKEL (reference sequence). CDR3 sequence (DNA): TGTGCCAGCAGCCTCTTAGGAAGTATACAAGAGACCCAGTACTTC. Translating it yields CASSLLGSIQETQYF.

V and J are TRBV18 and TRBJ2-1; TRBD1 might be the D (5 bases). This CDR3 is built from 11 residues. Germline assignment: CDR1 KGHSH and CDR2 LQKENI. The germline V and J ends were trimmed by 8 bases and 5 bases, with 7 bases remaining between them. The CDR3, as DNA: TGTGCCAGCGTACAGGACAATGAGCAGTTCTTC. Translated, it gives CASVQDNEQFF.

The rearrangement links TRBV30 to TRBJ1-1; the match to TRBD1 covers 7 bases. With 8 bases clipped from V and 1 base from J, the junction kept 13 bases outside the gene matches. The germline gives CDR1 GTSNPN, CDR2 SVGIG (reference sequence). The CDR3 is 15 residues long. This CDR3 is CAGGLQGLGNTEAFF. CDR3 nucleotides: TGTGCCGGAGGTCTACAGGGGTTAGGGAACACTGAAGCTTTCTTT.